These 2 T cell receptor beta chains came from one sample sequenced in a study of T and B cells in COVID-19 patients. Multiplex PCR with BIOMED2 TRB-A/B primer pools amplified TRB rearrangements. One entry per CDR3 protein results from TCRdb running MiXCR on the multiplex PCR reads. The sample shows around 30,000 distinct CDR3 sequences, approximately 30% of them seen only once. Each TRB amplification used roughly 220-550 ng of genomic DNA from blood. The sequencing sample was made of blood. These receptors came from a human donor who had recovered from COVID-19.

This clonotype was counted only a few times. V is TRBV5-6 and J is TRBJ2-5, with 7 bases aligning to TRBD1. J gave up 2 bases and V 4 bases, and 5 bases lay outside the gene matches. CDR1 SGHDT and CDR2 YYEEEE come from the germline V gene. CDR3 length equals 14 residues. The DNA for the CDR3 is TGTGCCAGCAGCAAGGACAGGATTCAAGAGACCCAGTACTTC. As protein: CASSKDRIQETQYF.

The sample holds a few counts of this clonotype. This chain joins TRBV20-1 and TRBJ2-3; D perhaps matches TRBD1 (6 bases). The CDR3 is 14 residues long. Per germline, CDR1 DFQATT and CDR2 SNEGSKA (reference sequence). V was pared by 3 bases and J by 3 bases, with 13 bases between. CDR3 amino acids: CSARTGGATDTQYF. The CDR3 bases are TGCAGTGCTAGGACAGGAGGAGCGACAGATACGCAGTATTTT.